The 5 T cell receptor beta chains in this list originate from one sample, sequenced in a study of CD8 T cells in ankylosing spondylitis. TCRdb reprocessed the 5' RACE reads with MiXCR, giving one entry per CDR3 protein. The repertoire holds 150,000 to 200,000 distinct CDR3 sequences, with 9.5% to 13% as singletons. Sequenced sample: blood, either unsorted or a sorted T cell fraction (not recorded which). These receptors were obtained from a male donor with ankylosing spondylitis or in good health (not recorded which).

This clonotype was seen only a few times. The J gene is TRBJ2-1, the V gene TRBV7-8; D may be TRBD2 (5 bases). V was clipped by 4 bases and J by 3 bases, with 16 bases between them. CDR1 and CDR2 from the germline V gene are SGHVS and FQNEAQ. The CDR3 length is 16 residues. In nucleotides, the CDR3 is TGTGCCAGCAGCTCGCGAGGGAGTGCTGGCTACAATGAGCAGTTCTTC. Protein: CASSSRGSAGYNEQFF.

This clonotype came up many times. This chain connects TRBV10-3 to TRBJ2-7; 7 bases agree with TRBD1. Germline CDR1 reads ENHRY; CDR2 reads SYGVKD. The junction had 3 bases not matched to a gene; V was cut back by 6 bases and J by 4 bases. The CDR3 runs 12 residues. CDR3: CAIRDRVYEQYF. The CDR3 region has the DNA TGTGCCATCAGAGACAGGGTTTACGAGCAGTACTTC.

This chain links TRBV7-9 with TRBJ2-5; D is perhaps TRBD1 or TRBD2 (5 bases each). Germline loops: CDR1 SEHNR, CDR2 FQNEAQ (reference sequence). Trimming took 8 bases from V and 0 from J, leaving 13 bases between them. This CDR3 contains 14 residues. The CDR3 region is CASDGAGNQETQYF. CDR3 DNA: TGTGCCAGCGACGGGGCGGGCAACCAAGAGACCCAGTACTTC. The entire variable domain, with the rest obtained from reference TRBV7-9 and TRBJ2-5, is as follows: DTGVSQNPRHKITKRGQNVTFRCDPISEHNRLYWYRQTLGQGPEFLTYFQNEAQLEKSRLLSDRFSAERPKGSFSTLEIQRTEQGDSAMYLCASDGAGNQETQYFGPGTRLLVL.

This clonotype came up many times. The J gene is TRBJ1-4, the V gene TRBV12-3 or TRBV12-4, with D possibly TRBD1 on 6 matching bases. Trimming removed 8 bases at V and 3 bases at J, with 16 bases between. The length of the CDR3 is 15 residues. CDR3 protein: CASLKSGTSNEKLFF. The CDR3 DNA follows: TGTGCCAGCTTGAAGAGCGGGACATCTAATGAAAAACTGTTTTTT.

There are many counts of this clonotype. V and J are TRBV5-1 and TRBJ1-1, with a tentative D call TRBD1 (5 bases). V lost 4 bases and J lost 4, with 17 bases in between. The CDR3 extends over 15 amino acids. Per the germline V gene, CDR1 is SGHRS and CDR2 is YFSETQ. The CDR3 is CASSADRMGGTEAFF. The CDR3 DNA follows: TGCGCCAGCAGCGCCGACCGAATGGGGGGCACTGAAGCTTTCTTT.